The text below deals with one T cell receptor (beta chain). Antigen unknown. Unique molecular identifiers had been added to the TCR beta cDNA libraries. Yield was 500,000 to 600,000 cDNA molecules from approximately 0.91 to 9.4 million T cells. TCRdb passed the PCR reads through MiXCR, listing each CDR3 protein once. The data hold approximately 690,000 distinct CDR3 sequences, with approximately 60% observed a single time. These data come from a study of post-analysis software for immune sequencing data. Whole-study context: The study covered relapsing-remitting, secondary progressive and progressive-relapsing courses of multiple sclerosis.

This CDR3 has 13 amino acids. Germline V gene lookup returns CDR1 SQVTM and CDR2 ANQGSEA. Trimming at V came to 4 bases and at J to 6 bases, leaving 6 bases not matched to a gene. Findings of the study overall: Same-batch preparations were strongly co-clustered by F measure. About 5 TRBV segments (TRBV5-6, TRBV5-1 and TRBV20-1 among them) occurred more frequently in patients than in controls.

The sequenced sample was blood. The V call is TRBV29-1, the J call TRBJ2-3; 8 bases agree with TRBD2. The clonotype comes from a girl aged 2 to 10 with multiple sclerosis. The CDR3 is CSVGAGVMDTQYF. Written as DNA, the CDR3 is TGCAGCGTTGGAGCGGGAGTGATGGATACGCAGTATTTT.